Listed here are 25 T cell receptor beta chains from one sample, sequenced in a study of blood T cell repertoires in COVID-19. Libraries were prepared by immunoSEQ multiplex PCR; TCRdb keeps only in-frame clonotypes and omits some of them. This table holds under 100,000 clones, 80% to 90% found once. The sequencing input was peripheral blood. The receptors were gathered from a man aged 50 to 60 with acute or convalescent COVID-19.

The table lists this clone with a count of one. The CDR3 bases are TGTGCCAGTAGTATAGTCCCTGCATCCTTCGAGCAGCCCCAGCATTTT. It is translated as CASSIVPASFEQPQHF. The chain is built from TRBV19 and TRBJ1-5; D unresolved. V lost 1 base, J lost 7 bases, and 17 bases lay in between. Looked up from germline, CDR1 is LNHDA and CDR2 is SQIVND (reference sequence). The CDR3 extends over 16 amino acids. Complete variable domain (other parts from reference TRBV19 and TRBJ1-5): DGGITQSPKYLFRKEGQNVTLSCEQNLNHDAMYWYRQDPGQGLRLIYYSQIVNDFQKGDIAEGYSVSREKKESFPLTVTSAQKNPTAFYLCASSIVPASFEQPQHFGDGTRLSIL.

V usage is TRBV5-1 and J usage is TRBJ1-2; 7 bases agree with TRBD1. There are 12 residues in the CDR3. With 4 bases clipped from V and 4 bases from J, the junction kept 1 base outside the gene matches. Germline CDR1 reads SGHRS; CDR2 reads YFSETQ. In DNA form, the CDR3 reads TGCGCCAGCAGCGGGGACAGCTATGGCTACACCTTC. Its protein product is CASSGDSYGYTF.

With regard to this clone: The sample carries other DNA sequences with the same CDR3. V usage is TRBV29-1 and J usage is TRBJ1-2; 8 positions agree with TRBD1. The CDR3 runs to 11 residues. Germline V gene lookup returns CDR1 SQVTM and CDR2 ANQGSEA. V gave up 4 bases and J gave up 8 bases; unmatched junction bases: 3. CDR3 loop: CSVGAGGGYTF. Here the CDR3 DNA reads TGCAGCGTTGGGGCAGGGGGCGGCTACACCTTC.

The CDR3 protein is CASSLDLSPGTQYF. Here the CDR3 DNA reads TGTGCCAGCAGCTTAGATCTGTCTCCGGGGACCCAGTACTTC. The chain uses TRBV7-9 and TRBJ2-5; no firm D call. The CDR3 has 14 amino acids. The V gene lost 1 base and the J gene lost 7 bases, with 13 bases spanning the gap. Germline CDR1 SEHNR, CDR2 FQNEAQ (reference sequence).

A note on this clone: This CDR3 is also generated by other DNA sequences in the sample. The chain is built from TRBV6-5 and TRBJ1-6; 8 bases align to TRBD1. Per the germline V gene, CDR1 is MNHEY and CDR2 is SVGAGI. V shed 7 bases, J shed 7 bases, and the junction held 6 bases outside the gene matches. This CDR3 is built from 14 residues. The CDR3, as DNA: TGTGCCAGCACCATTACAGGGGGAAATTCACCCCTCCACTTT. Protein product: CASTITGGNSPLHF.

The chain employs TRBV7-9 and TRBJ1-1; 7 bases agree with TRBD1. Per germline, CDR1 SEHNR and CDR2 FQNEAQ (reference sequence). J gave up 0 bases and V 3 bases, and 16 bases lay outside the gene matches. The CDR3 totals 19 residues. The CDR3 DNA sequence: TGTGCCAGCAGCTTGGCCCTAGGGGGCGCGCGGGCCATGAACACTGAAGCTTTCTTT. Protein sequence: CASSLALGGARAMNTEAFF.

This chain connects TRBV5-1 to TRBJ1-2, with TRBD1 identical over 8 bases. V lost 4 bases, J lost 5 bases, and 7 bases stayed unmatched. In germline, CDR1 is SGHRS, CDR2 YFSETQ. This CDR3 is built from 14 residues. The CDR3 loop reads CASSEGTGRYGYTF. The CDR3 DNA follows: TGCGCCAGCAGCGAAGGGACAGGACGTTATGGCTACACCTTC.

The rearrangement links TRBV3-1 (or the pseudogene TRBV3-2) to TRBJ2-5; 7 bases align to TRBD2. CDR1 LGHDT and CDR2 YNNKEL come from the germline V gene (reference sequence). V shed 3 bases, J shed 9 bases, and the junction held 10 bases outside the gene matches. This CDR3 spans 14 amino acids. This CDR3 is CASSHGTGGAAQYF. CDR3 nucleotide sequence: TGTGCCAGCAGCCACGGGACGGGGGGTGCGGCCCAGTACTTC.

The chain is built from TRBV7-2 and TRBJ1-6; 8 nucleotides line up with TRBD1. Trimming cost V 7 bases and J 9 bases; bases outside gene matches: 11. Germline lookup yields CDR1 SGHTA and CDR2 FQGNSA. The CDR3 extends over 15 amino acids. CDR3 in DNA: TGTGCCAGCAATAAGAACGACAGGGGAGTTTCACCCCTCCACTTT. Translated: CASNKNDRGVSPLHF.

This chain connects TRBV5-8 to TRBJ2-6; TRBD1 matches 8 bases. CDR3 length equals 18 residues. Germline V gives CDR1 SGHTS, CDR2 YDEGEE. V shed 5 bases, J shed 0 bases, and the junction held 10 bases outside the gene matches. The CDR3 reads CASSYTGQAFSGANVLTF. DNA of the CDR3: TGTGCCAGCAGTTACACGGGACAGGCCTTCTCTGGGGCCAACGTCCTGACTTTC.

This chain links TRBV9 with TRBJ2-7; a possible D gene is TRBD1 (5 bases). The CDR3 consists of 13 residues. V lost 2 bases and J 3 bases, leaving 9 bases between the germline ends. Germline assignment: CDR1 SGDLS and CDR2 YYNGEE. The CDR3 sequence is CASSVLDSYEQYF. CDR3 bases: TGTGCCAGCAGCGTCCTCGACAGCTACGAGCAGTACTTC.

The chain couples TRBV25-1 to TRBJ1-4; 10 bases match TRBD1. The J segment lost 8 bases and the V segment lost 6 bases, leaving 6 bases of the junction unmatched. The CDR3 loop spans 14 amino acids. Germline CDR1 reads MGHDK; CDR2 reads SYGVNS. DNA of the CDR3: TGTGCCAGCAGCGAAGACAGGGGGCGAGAAAAACTGTTTTTT. The encoded protein is CASSEDRGREKLFF.

The gene calls are TRBV7-2 and TRBJ1-4; perhaps TRBD1 as D (5 bases). This CDR3 is 16 amino acids long. From germline, CDR1 is SGHTA and CDR2 FQGNSA. V was clipped by 4 bases and J by 8 bases, with 20 bases between them. CDR3 sequence (DNA): TGTGCCAGCAGCTCCCGGAGTGTGGGGCAAGGGGAAAAACTGTTTTTT. Translated: CASSSRSVGQGEKLFF.

This chain uses TRBV14 with TRBJ2-5; 12 bases match TRBD2. V dropped 3 bases and J dropped 0; count of bases not matched to a gene: 5. Germline V gives CDR1 SGHDN, CDR2 FVKESK. The CDR3 is made up of 17 amino acids. DNA of the CDR3: TGTGCCAGCAGCCATGGACTAGCGGGGAGGTACCAAGAGACCCAGTACTTC. It translates to CASSHGLAGRYQETQYF.

For the CDR3, the DNA is TGTGCCAGCCAGGCTCCTAATGAAAAACTGTTTTTT. Translated: CASQAPNEKLFF. The chain joins TRBV7-9 to TRBJ1-4, with no clear D. This CDR3 spans 12 amino acids. The V end lost 8 bases, the J end lost 3 bases, and 7 bases lay between the germline ends. Germline V gives CDR1 SEHNR, CDR2 FQNEAQ (reference sequence).

The genes are TRBV18 and TRBJ1-5; unclear D gene. The CDR3 has 15 residues. The V end was cut by 3 bases, the J end by 3 bases, with 12 bases between. Germline values: CDR1 KGHSH, CDR2 LQKENI. CDR3 nucleotides: TGTGCCAGCTCACCTATTGGACGGGACAATCAGCCCCAGCATTTT. Amino acids: CASSPIGRDNQPQHF.

The genes are TRBV18 and TRBJ1-2; maybe TRBD1 (5 bases). Germline lookup yields CDR1 KGHSH and CDR2 LQKENI. Trimming removed 2 bases at V and 8 bases at J, with 15 bases between. The CDR3 totals 14 residues. The CDR3 DNA reads TGTGCCAGCTCACCAGCAGGGAGGGAGCGAGGCTACACCTTC. Its translation is CASSPAGRERGYTF.

This chain uses TRBV6-5 with TRBJ1-6, with unresolved D. Germline CDR1 is MNHEY and CDR2 is SVGAGI. CDR3 length: 13 residues. V lost 6 bases to trimming and J lost 8 bases, with 11 bases between them. CDR3 residues: CASRPYRDSPLHF. CDR3 in DNA: TGTGCCAGCAGACCTTATCGGGATTCACCCCTCCACTTT.

The chain is built from TRBV5-3 and TRBJ1-2; the match to TRBD1 covers 7 bases. TRBV5-3 counts as an open reading frame of uncertain function. This CDR3 spans 16 amino acids. With V trimmed by 1 base and J by 3 bases, 9 bases remained unmatched. The CDR3: CARSLRNRGPYYGYTF. Here the CDR3 DNA reads TGTGCCAGAAGCTTGAGGAACAGGGGTCCCTACTATGGCTACACCTTC.

V is TRBV6-5 and J is TRBJ2-2; a weak D match, TRBD1 (5 bases). CDR1 is MNHEY, CDR2 SVGAGI, per germline. Trimming cost V 2 bases and J 4 bases, with 8 bases left between them. This CDR3 has 14 amino acids. The CDR3 is CASSYQTVTGELFF. The CDR3 nucleotides read TGTGCCAGCAGTTACCAGACAGTCACCGGGGAGCTGTTTTTT.

The V gene is TRBV10-3, the J gene TRBJ1-1; D not certain. This CDR3 contains 17 residues. V lost 0 bases to trimming and J lost 0 bases, with 14 bases between them. Germline V gene lookup returns CDR1 ENHRY and CDR2 SYGVKD. CDR3 sequence (DNA): TGTGCCATCAGTGAGTCGCGGAATTTAAACATGAACACTGAAGCTTTCTTT. Translated, it gives CAISESRNLNMNTEAFF.

The CDR3 loop is CSVDRWSGTREDYGYTF. The CDR3 coding sequence is TGCAGCGTTGATCGGTGGAGCGGGACACGAGAAGACTATGGCTACACCTTC. This chain links TRBV29-1 with TRBJ1-2, with a possible D match to TRBD1 (6 bases). Germline V gene sequence: CDR1 SQVTM, CDR2 ANQGSEA. The CDR3 runs to 17 residues. Trimming cost V 3 bases and J 3 bases, with 23 bases left between them. The whole variable domain, filled in from reference TRBV29-1 and TRBJ1-2, reads SAVISQKPSRDICQRGTSLTIQCQVDSQVTMMFWYRQQPGQSLTLIATANQGSEATYESGFVIDKFPISRPNLTFSTLTVSNMSPEDSSIYLCSVDRWSGTREDYGYTFGSGTRLTVV.

This clone has just one count. The chain carries TRBV6-1 and TRBJ1-4, with a possible D match to TRBD1 (5 bases). Between the trimmed V and J ends, which lost 0 bases and 5 bases, there was a span of 13 bases. Per the germline V gene, CDR1 is MNHNS and CDR2 is SASEGT. This CDR3 spans 16 amino acids. For the CDR3, the DNA is TGTGCCAGCAGTGAAGCTGTAGGGGCGCCAAATGAAAAACTGTTTTTT. It translates to CASSEAVGAPNEKLFF.

V is TRBV21-1 and J is TRBJ1-4; the table calls TRBD1, which could not be checked here. TRBV21-1 is given as a pseudogene. CDR3 size: 20 residues. As DNA, the CDR3 is TGTGCCAGCAGCGAAGACCCGTTTCGGACAGGCAGCGCAACTAATGAAAAACTGTTTTTT. Encoded protein: CASSEDPFRTGSATNEKLFF.

This chain uses TRBV5-1 with TRBJ2-5; no definite D call. The CDR3 sequence is 14 residues long. V was trimmed by 4 bases and J by 3 bases, leaving 13 bases between them. Germline loops: CDR1 SGHRS, CDR2 YFSETQ. The CDR3 DNA reads as TGCGCCAGCAGCCTCGGTATTGTTAAAGAGACCCAGTACTTC. It yields the protein CASSLGIVKETQYF.